This T cell receptor beta chain is from a study of neurological immune-mediated disorders. Study-level results: Multiple sclerosis was found to have the least TCR clonal expansion, below healthy controls, and HTLV-1-associated myelopathy the most. None of the CDR3 amino acid sequences found in expanded clones was shared across subjects. This suggests that the TCR-beta repertoires were private in all groups.

This clonotype was counted many times. Its antigen is unidentified. cDNA was made by 5'RACE with 10-nucleotide random UMIs. TCRdb ran MiXCR on the 5' RACE reads and lists one entry per CDR3 protein. The sample contains more than 45,000 distinct CDR3 sequences, about 2.5% of which appear only once. It was from 2 million PBMCs stored at -80 C that the unsorted libraries were obtained. CDR1 and CDR2 (germline): SGHRS, YFSETQ. This CDR3 is built from 14 residues. Trimming left V 7 bases short and J 2 bases short, with 14 bases between. The source of this sequence is a man aged 50 or older with multiple sclerosis. This chain links TRBV5-1 with TRBJ2-3; D gene uncertain. The sample comprised PBMCs. DNA for the CDR3: TGCGCCAGCCGCCTGCAGTCCTCCACAGATACGCAGTATTTT. Its protein is CASRLQSSTDTQYF.